This T cell receptor beta chain comes out of a study of tumor-infiltrating lymphocytes in primary liver carcinoma. This CDR3 contains 14 residues. Looked up from germline, CDR1 is SGHDN and CDR2 is FVKESK. Production of TCR beta cDNA used approximately 0.55 ug total RNA together with a constant-region primer. TCR beta libraries came from three nested multiplex PCR rounds using slightly modified ARM-PCR. A C-beta reverse primer was combined with TRBV1-TRBV30 forward primers in the first two PCR rounds, and each round had around 11 cycles. TCRdb processed the multiplex PCR reads anew with MiXCR; each CDR3 protein has one entry. The sample contains about 26,000 distinct CDR3 sequences, 60% to 85% of which appear only once. On this clonotype: Antigen unknown. One end of the junction does not line up with germline, which may come from a read error.

Taking 20-30 mg of unsorted bulk tissue, the authors co-extracted RNA and DNA. Tumor samples all exceeded 90% viable tumor cells. The study's findings and limits: The top-250-clone fraction was significantly higher in tumors than in blood (p = 0.039).

The sample was liver tumor tissue from sampling region 3. Subset meaning: tumor region T3, left-lateral pole. This clonotype was sampled from a man in his forties or fifties with primary liver carcinoma and hepatitis B virus infection. V gene TRBV14 combines with J gene TRBJ1-1; D ambiguous. CDR3 nucleotides: TGTGCCAGCAGGCCCCAGGAGGGAAACACTGAAGTTTTCTTT. It codes for CASRPQEGNTEVFF.